A selection of T cell receptor beta chains follows, all from one sample in a study of radiation and T cells in renal cell carcinoma. Assay: immunoSEQ multiplex PCR; the TCRdb copy retains only in-frame clones and omits some. This sample has approximately 120,000 clones, with roughly four fifths found just once. The sample in question was blood, obtained from a patient whose treatment included radiotherapy and nephrectomy. These receptors all come from a woman aged 55-69 years with renal cell carcinoma. Both conserved end residues are part of each CDR3. The D gene is left open where the match is weak. Expanded clones are given a class, and other clones once, few, many or no size at all.

d_call	v_call	j_call	clone_size	cdr3_aa	cdr3_nt
NA	TRBV5-1	TRBJ1-4	NA	CASSLGPAGPNEKLFF	TGCGCCAGCAGCTTGGGGCCGGCAGGACCTAATGAAAAACTGTTTTTT
NA	TRBV15	TRBJ2-2	NA	CATSSWTDGELFF	TGTGCCACCAGCAGCTGGACGGACGGGGAGCTGTTTTTT
TRBD1	TRBV6-1	TRBJ1-5	NA	CASSGGQGGQPQHF	TGTGCCAGCAGTGGCGGACAGGGCGGGCAGCCCCAGCATTTT
NA	TRBV7-2	TRBJ1-4	NA	CASSLRQGGNEKLFF	TGTGCCAGCAGCTTAAGGCAAGGAGGGAATGAAAAACTGTTTTTT
NA	TRBV5-4	TRBJ2-1	NA	CASSSGASSYNEQFF	TGTGCCAGCAGTTCCGGGGCGAGCTCCTACAATGAGCAGTTCTTC
NA	TRBV7-9	TRBJ2-5	NA	CASSFRGLVNWTQYF	TGTGCCAGCAGCTTTCGGGGACTGGTTAATTGGACCCAGTACTTC
NA	TRBV7-3	TRBJ2-5	NA	CASSLTRDETQYF	TGTGCCAGCAGCTTAACAAGAGACGAGACCCAGTACTTC
NA	TRBV29-1	TRBJ2-7	NA	CSVKRGLSSYEQYF	TGCAGCGTCAAACGGGGCCTGAGCTCCTACGAGCAGTACTTC
NA	TRBV9	TRBJ1-1	NA	CASKPEGRGGANTEAFF	TGTGCCAGCAAACCCGAGGGCAGAGGAGGGGCAAACACTGAAGCTTTCTTT
TRBD1	TRBV7-9	TRBJ1-1	NA	CASSKVSGGNTEAFF	TGTGCCAGCTCGAAGGTTTCAGGGGGCAACACTGAAGCTTTCTTT
NA	TRBV19	TRBJ1-5	few	CASSIVVGSNQPQHF	TGTGCCAGTAGTATAGTTGTAGGTAGCAATCAGCCCCAGCATTTT
NA	TRBV19	TRBJ1-1	NA	CASSRPMATRLNTEAFF	TGTGCCAGTAGTAGACCGATGGCGACTCGGTTGAACACTGAAGCTTTCTTT
NA	TRBV7-2	TRBJ2-3	NA	CASSFRDGDTQYF	TGTGCCAGCAGCTTTCGGGATGGGGATACGCAGTATTTT
NA	TRBV7-2	TRBJ1-4	NA	CASSLGRGEKLFF	TGTGCCAGCAGCTTAGGGAGGGGCGAAAAACTGTTTTTT
NA	TRBV4-2	TRBJ1-2	NA	CASSQDPGQHYGYTF	TGTGCCAGCAGCCAAGATCCAGGCCAACACTATGGCTACACCTTC
TRBD1	TRBV6-5	TRBJ2-7	NA	CASSYGTGYEQYF	TGTGCCAGCAGTTACGGGACAGGCTACGAGCAGTACTTC
NA	TRBV4-2	TRBJ2-5	NA	CASSLGVGETQYF	TGTGCCAGCAGCCTGGGGGTTGGAGAGACCCAGTACTTC
TRBD2	TRBV9	TRBJ2-3	NA	CASSVLAGGYTDTQYF	TGTGCCAGCAGCGTACTAGCGGGAGGGTACACAGATACGCAGTATTTT
NA	TRBV5-1	TRBJ2-3	NA	CAGSLALSTDTQYF	TGCGCCGGCAGCTTGGCGCTAAGCACAGATACGCAGTATTTT
NA	TRBV2	TRBJ2-3	NA	CASRAPIGQPPRADTQYF	TGTGCCAGCAGAGCCCCTATTGGACAGCCCCCTAGGGCAGATACGCAGTATTTT
TRBD2	TRBV9	TRBJ2-3	NA	CASSVTAGPADTQYF	TGTGCCAGCAGCGTCACAGCGGGACCAGCAGATACGCAGTATTTT
NA	TRBV5-1	TRBJ2-6	NA	CASSLYGGSLSGANVLTF	TGCGCCAGCAGCTTGTACGGGGGATCCCTCTCTGGGGCCAACGTCCTGACTTTC
NA	TRBV9	TRBJ2-7	NA	CASSVAGGSSYEQYF	TGTGCCAGCAGCGTAGCTGGGGGGAGCTCCTACGAGCAGTACTTC
NA	TRBV19	TRBJ1-2	NA	CASSIDGRRGYTF	TGTGCCAGTAGTATAGACGGGAGAAGAGGCTACACCTTC
NA	TRBV28	TRBJ2-5	NA	CASSLDALGETQYF	TGTGCCAGCAGTTTGGACGCGCTCGGGGAGACCCAGTACTTC
NA	TRBV9	TRBJ1-4	NA	CASSVGGGTSEKLFF	TGTGCCAGCAGCGTAGGGGGGGGCACCAGTGAAAAACTGTTTTTT
TRBD2	TRBV2	TRBJ2-1	NA	CASTGLAGGPALENNEQFF	TGTGCCAGCACGGGACTAGCGGGAGGGCCTGCCCTCGAAAACAATGAGCAGTTCTTC